The 22 T cell receptor beta chains listed next were all sequenced from one sample in a study of identical twins. In TCRdb, the 5' RACE reads were re-called with MiXCR into one record per CDR3 protein. The table shows hundreds of thousands of distinct CDR3 sequences, with 15% to 20% occurring only once. The sample also formed part of further work on T cells expressing NK-cell markers.

Specimen: PBMCs. These receptors came from a woman under 30 in good health.

The V and J genes are TRBV29-1 and TRBJ2-7, with 11 nucleotides matching TRBD2. The CDR3 is 13 residues long. V lost 4 bases to trimming and J lost 4 bases; unmatched junction nucleotides: 3. From germline, CDR1 is SQVTM and CDR2 ANQGSEA. CDR3 loop: CSVGSGRVYEQYF. The CDR3 DNA reads as TGCAGCGTTGGTAGCGGGAGGGTTTACGAGCAGTACTTC.

The chain links TRBV7-9 to TRBJ2-2; D gene uncertain. The CDR3 is made up of 14 amino acids. V lost 2 bases to trimming and J lost 7 bases, with 11 bases between them. Germline values: CDR1 SEHNR, CDR2 FQNEAQ (reference sequence). DNA of the CDR3: TGTGCCAGCAGCTTACTCGGCGGAATCGGGGAGCTGTTTTTT. The encoded protein is CASSLLGGIGELFF.

This clonotype was found a few times. The rearrangement joins TRBV6-5 to TRBJ2-2, with D unclear. Per germline, CDR1 MNHEY and CDR2 SVGAGI. This CDR3 has 15 amino acids. V lost 2 bases and J lost 7, with 14 bases in between. In DNA form, the CDR3 reads TGTGCCAGCAGTTACGCCTCCCAACGGAGCGGGGAGCTGTTTTTT. Its translation: CASSYASQRSGELFF.

The chain combines TRBV20-1 with TRBJ2-5, with D possibly being TRBD2 (5 bases). The germline V gene encodes CDR1 DFQATT and CDR2 SNEGSKA (reference sequence). V lost 0 bases and J lost 5, with 13 bases in between. The CDR3 consists of 14 residues. In nucleotides, the CDR3 is TGCAGTGCTAGAGAGTCCTTAAGAGGGGAGACCCAGTACTTC. Translation gives CSARESLRGETQYF.

The chain combines TRBV7-2 with TRBJ2-3, with D possibly being TRBD2 (6 bases). Germline loops: CDR1 SGHTA, CDR2 FQGNSA. CDR3 size: 17 residues. V lost 7 bases, J lost 2 bases, and 22 bases lay in between. This chain's CDR3 is CASTPFPNSGYTDTQYF. In DNA form, the CDR3 reads TGTGCCAGCACCCCCTTCCCGAATAGCGGATACACAGATACGCAGTATTTT.

This clonotype was picked up a small number of times. This sequence joins TRBV11-2 and TRBJ2-7; 7 positions match TRBD2. This CDR3 contains 11 residues. Germline trimming cut 8 bases from V and 5 bases from J; bases unmatched to any gene: 3. The V gene's germline CDR1 is SGHAT and CDR2 FQNNGV. The CDR3 is CASLAGDEQYF. The CDR3 coding sequence is TGTGCCAGCTTAGCGGGCGACGAGCAGTACTTC.

In its sample, this clonotype was seen a few times. This rearrangement joins TRBV10-3 to TRBJ2-1; D gene unclear. This CDR3 comprises 15 residues. From germline, CDR1 is ENHRY and CDR2 SYGVKD. The V end was cut by 4 bases, the J end by 5 bases, with 15 bases between. The chain's CDR3 is CAISVRGVRNNEQFF. The CDR3 DNA reads as TGTGCCATCAGTGTACGAGGAGTGAGGAACAATGAGCAGTTCTTC.

V and J are TRBV5-1 and TRBJ2-1; D not resolved. The CDR3 loop spans 16 amino acids. Germline loops: CDR1 SGHRS, CDR2 YFSETQ. V was pared by 2 bases and J by 2 bases, with 14 bases between. Here the CDR3 reads CASSFPYAHAYNEQFF. The CDR3 DNA is TGCGCCAGCAGCTTCCCCTATGCCCACGCCTACAATGAGCAGTTCTTC.

The rearrangement uses TRBV12-3 or TRBV12-4 and TRBJ2-3, with D hard to call. The CDR3 covers 16 residues. V was trimmed by 1 base and J by 0 bases, leaving 11 bases between them. In DNA form, the CDR3 reads TGTGCCAGCAGTTTAGGTGAATCGACTAGCACAGATACGCAGTATTTT. Protein: CASSLGESTSTDTQYF.

CDR3 loop: CASSQAVGGPDGNYGYTF. The DNA of the CDR3 is TGTGCCAGCAGCCAAGCCGTCGGGGGCCCGGACGGAAACTATGGCTACACCTTC. The chain employs TRBV4-2 and TRBJ1-2; a weak D match, TRBD1 (6 bases). The CDR3 covers 18 residues. Looked up from germline, CDR1 is LGHNA and CDR2 is YNFKEQ. Trimming took off 1 base at V and 2 bases at J, with 20 bases between the two ends.

The sample holds a few counts of this clonotype. The rearrangement joins TRBV4-1 to TRBJ2-3; D call uncertain. Germline assignment: CDR1 MGHRA and CDR2 YSYEKL. The CDR3 has 14 amino acids. Between the trimmed V and J ends, which lost 3 bases and 1 base, there was a span of 8 bases. The chain's CDR3 is CASSHGRGTDTQYF. The DNA for the CDR3 is TGCGCCAGCAGCCATGGCCGGGGCACAGATACGCAGTATTTT.

The chain carries TRBV29-1 and TRBJ2-1; TRBD2 agrees at 7 bases. Germline CDR1 is SQVTM and CDR2 is ANQGSEA. The CDR3 has 13 amino acids. Trimming removed 4 bases from V and 9 bases from J; junction bases left unmatched: 9. CDR3 residues: CSVGLADASEQFF. In nucleotides, the CDR3 is TGCAGCGTTGGGCTAGCGGACGCCTCTGAGCAGTTCTTC.

This clonotype turned up a few times. J is TRBJ2-3 and V is TRBV29-1, with D unclear. The CDR3 runs to 14 residues. CDR1 is SQVTM and CDR2 is ANQGSEA in the germline V gene. The germline V and J ends were trimmed by 3 bases and 3 bases, with 13 bases remaining between them. CDR3 in DNA: TGCAGCGTTGAGCGAAGCCTCTCTACAGATACGCAGTATTTT. Translating gives CSVERSLSTDTQYF.

This clonotype appeared a few times. The chain has TRBV12-3 or TRBV12-4 and TRBJ2-2, with D possibly matching TRBD2 (6 bases). The CDR3 has 16 residues. The V gene lost 3 bases and the J gene lost 5 bases, with 16 bases spanning the gap. The chain's CDR3 is CASSFLGGLGTGELFF. Here the CDR3 DNA reads TGTGCCAGCAGTTTTCTTGGGGGGTTGGGGACCGGGGAGCTGTTTTTT.

This clonotype was detected a few times. V gene TRBV12-5 combines with J gene TRBJ2-3; D uncertain. This CDR3 has 16 amino acids. V lost 0 bases and J 2 bases, leaving 12 bases between the germline ends. Germline V gives CDR1 LGHNT, CDR2 FRNRAP. As DNA, the CDR3 is TGTGCTAGTGGTTTGGTCATCGCGGAGCCCACAGATACGCAGTATTTT. It codes for CASGLVIAEPTDTQYF.

A few counts support this clonotype. The V and J genes are TRBV27 and TRBJ2-6, with TRBD1 identical over 8 bases. This CDR3 contains 14 residues. The V gene end was trimmed by 8 bases and the J gene end by 2 bases; junction bases not matched to a gene: 2. Germline lookup yields CDR1 MNHEY and CDR2 SMNVEV (reference sequence). CDR3 loop: CASQGATGANVLTF. The CDR3, as DNA: TGTGCCAGCCAGGGGGCGACTGGGGCCAACGTCCTGACTTTC.

The rearrangement links TRBV7-9 to TRBJ2-1; D is unresolved. The germline V and J ends were trimmed by 5 bases and 0 bases, with 11 bases remaining between them. Per the germline V gene, CDR1 is SEHNR and CDR2 is FQNEAQ (reference sequence). The CDR3 loop spans 15 amino acids. The CDR3 DNA is TGTGCCAGCAGCCCTCTGCCTAGCTCCTACAATGAGCAGTTCTTC. Its translation: CASSPLPSSYNEQFF.

The chain uses TRBV12-5 and TRBJ2-3; either TRBD1 or TRBD2 may fit D (5 bases each). V was pared by 5 bases and J by 1 base, with 10 bases between. This CDR3 contains 14 residues. Germline values: CDR1 LGHNT, CDR2 FRNRAP. CDR3 in DNA: TGTGCTAGTGGTCCCAGGGACCGCACAGATACGCAGTATTTT. It translates to CASGPRDRTDTQYF.

This rearrangement joins TRBV5-1 to TRBJ2-5, with 11 bases identical to TRBD2. This CDR3 is built from 16 residues. V was pared by 3 bases and J by 5 bases, with 9 bases of the junction left unmatched. Germline V gene lookup returns CDR1 SGHRS and CDR2 YFSETQ. The CDR3 bases are TGCGCCAGCAGCTCGCTGACTAGCGGGGCTGGTGAGACCCAGTACTTC. Its translation is CASSSLTSGAGETQYF.

The gene calls are TRBV15 and TRBJ2-3; D ambiguous. V dropped 0 bases and J dropped 0 bases, with 10 bases sitting between them. This CDR3 spans 16 amino acids. The V gene's germline CDR1 is LNHNV and CDR2 YYDKDF (reference sequence). CDR3 nucleotide sequence: TGTGCCACCAGCAGAGATCATGGGAAGAGCACAGATACGCAGTATTTT. Translating it yields CATSRDHGKSTDTQYF.

This rearrangement joins TRBV5-1 to TRBJ2-7; 10 nucleotides line up with TRBD1. CDR1 and CDR2 from the germline V gene are SGHRS and YFSETQ. Trimming cost V 7 bases and J 2 bases; bases outside gene matches: 6. This CDR3 spans 14 amino acids. The CDR3 reads CASRWTGGTYEQYF. The DNA of the CDR3 is TGCGCCAGCCGATGGACAGGGGGAACCTACGAGCAGTACTTC.

This clonotype was seen a handful of times. This rearrangement joins TRBV5-1 to TRBJ2-1; 12 bases agree with TRBD2. The V gene's germline CDR1 is SGHRS and CDR2 YFSETQ. Trimming took 2 bases from V and 9 from J; bases not matched to a gene: 6. This CDR3 is 15 amino acids long. The CDR3 sequence is CASSFGLAGLSEQFF. The CDR3 DNA is TGCGCCAGCAGCTTCGGACTAGCGGGATTATCTGAGCAGTTCTTC.